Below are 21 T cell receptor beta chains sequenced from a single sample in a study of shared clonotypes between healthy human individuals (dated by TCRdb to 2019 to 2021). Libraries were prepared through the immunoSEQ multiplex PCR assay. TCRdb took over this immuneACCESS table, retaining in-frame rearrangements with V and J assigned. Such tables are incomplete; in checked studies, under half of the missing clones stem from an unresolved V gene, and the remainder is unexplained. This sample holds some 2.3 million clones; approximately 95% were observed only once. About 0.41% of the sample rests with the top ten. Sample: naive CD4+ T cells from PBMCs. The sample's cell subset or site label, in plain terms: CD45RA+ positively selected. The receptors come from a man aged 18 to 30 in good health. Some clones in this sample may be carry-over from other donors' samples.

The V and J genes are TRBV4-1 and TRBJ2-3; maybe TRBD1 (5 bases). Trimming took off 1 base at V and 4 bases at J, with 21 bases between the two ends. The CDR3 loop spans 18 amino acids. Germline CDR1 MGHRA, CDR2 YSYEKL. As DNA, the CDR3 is TGCGCCAGCAGCCAAGTTGGACGCGCGGCAGGGTTGGCAGATACGCAGTATTTT. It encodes CASSQVGRAAGLADTQYF.

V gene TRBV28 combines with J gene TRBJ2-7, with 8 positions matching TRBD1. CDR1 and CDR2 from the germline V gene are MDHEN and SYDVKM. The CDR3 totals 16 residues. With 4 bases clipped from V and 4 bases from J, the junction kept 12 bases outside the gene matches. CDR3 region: CASSSHSDRGLYEQYF. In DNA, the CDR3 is TGTGCCAGCAGTTCACACTCCGACAGGGGATTATACGAGCAGTACTTC.

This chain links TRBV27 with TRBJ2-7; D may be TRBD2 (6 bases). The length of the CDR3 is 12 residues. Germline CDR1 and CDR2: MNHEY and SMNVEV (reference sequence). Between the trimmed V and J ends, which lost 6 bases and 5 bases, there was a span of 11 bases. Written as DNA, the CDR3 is TGTGCCAGCAGGGAGGGATTCCACGAGCAGTACTTC. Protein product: CASREGFHEQYF.

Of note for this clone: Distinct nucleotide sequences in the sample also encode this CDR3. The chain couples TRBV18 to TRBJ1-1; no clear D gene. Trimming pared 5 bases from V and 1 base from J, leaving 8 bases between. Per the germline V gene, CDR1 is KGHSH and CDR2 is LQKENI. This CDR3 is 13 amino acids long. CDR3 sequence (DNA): TGTGCCAGCTCAGACTCGGGGAACACTGAAGCTTTCTTT. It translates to CASSDSGNTEAFF.

The CDR3 nucleotides are TGCGCCAGCAGCCACGGCTACCCCAGGGGGTATGAGCAGTTCTTC. Its protein is CASSHGYPRGYEQFF. The chain is built from TRBV4-1 and TRBJ2-1, with 7 bases matching TRBD1. V was pared by 3 bases and J by 8 bases, with 10 bases of the junction left unmatched. The CDR3 is 15 amino acids. CDR1 and CDR2 (germline): MGHRA, YSYEKL.

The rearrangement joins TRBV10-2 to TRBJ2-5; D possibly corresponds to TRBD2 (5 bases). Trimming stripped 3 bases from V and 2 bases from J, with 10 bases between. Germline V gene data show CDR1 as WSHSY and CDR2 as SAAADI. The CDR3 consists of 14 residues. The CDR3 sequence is CASSDMSGQETQYF. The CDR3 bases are TGCGCCAGCAGTGATATGTCGGGACAAGAGACCCAGTACTTC.

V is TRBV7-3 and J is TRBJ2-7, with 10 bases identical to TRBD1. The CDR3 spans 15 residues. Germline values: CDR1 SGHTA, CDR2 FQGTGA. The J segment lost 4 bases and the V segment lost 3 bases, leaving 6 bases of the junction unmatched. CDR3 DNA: TGTGCCAGCAGCTTGGCCGGGACAGGGGTTTACGAGCAGTACTTC. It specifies CASSLAGTGVYEQYF.

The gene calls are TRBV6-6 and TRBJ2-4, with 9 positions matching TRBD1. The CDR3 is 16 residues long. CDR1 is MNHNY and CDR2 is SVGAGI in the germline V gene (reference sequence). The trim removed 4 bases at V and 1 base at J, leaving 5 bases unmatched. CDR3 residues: CASSSTGGAAKNIQYF. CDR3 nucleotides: TGTGCCAGCAGTTCAACAGGGGGCGCGGCCAAAAACATTCAGTACTTC.

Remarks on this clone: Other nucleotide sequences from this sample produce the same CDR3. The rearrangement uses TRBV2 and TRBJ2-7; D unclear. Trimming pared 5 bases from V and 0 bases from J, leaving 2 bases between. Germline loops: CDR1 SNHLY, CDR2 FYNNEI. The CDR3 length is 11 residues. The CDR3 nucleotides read TGTGCCAGCAGTATCTCCTACGAGCAGTACTTC. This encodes CASSISYEQYF.

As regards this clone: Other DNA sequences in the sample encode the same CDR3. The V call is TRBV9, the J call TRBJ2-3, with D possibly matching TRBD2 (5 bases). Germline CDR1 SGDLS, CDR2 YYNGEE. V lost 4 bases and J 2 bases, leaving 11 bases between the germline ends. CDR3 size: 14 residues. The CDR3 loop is CASSPRTYTDTQYF. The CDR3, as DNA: TGTGCCAGCAGCCCCCGGACTTACACAGATACGCAGTATTTT.

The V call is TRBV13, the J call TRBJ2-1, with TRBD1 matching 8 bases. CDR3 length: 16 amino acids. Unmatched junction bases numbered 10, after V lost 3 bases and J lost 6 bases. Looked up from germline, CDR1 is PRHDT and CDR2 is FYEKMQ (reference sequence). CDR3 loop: CASSFPGQGGVNEQFF. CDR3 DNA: TGTGCCAGCAGCTTCCCAGGACAGGGTGGGGTCAATGAGCAGTTCTTC.

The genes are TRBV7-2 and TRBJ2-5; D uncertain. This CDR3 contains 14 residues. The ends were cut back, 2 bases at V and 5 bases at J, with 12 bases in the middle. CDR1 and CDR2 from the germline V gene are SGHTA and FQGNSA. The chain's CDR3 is CASSLNVGRETQYF. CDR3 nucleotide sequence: TGTGCCAGCAGCTTAAACGTCGGTAGGGAGACCCAGTACTTC.

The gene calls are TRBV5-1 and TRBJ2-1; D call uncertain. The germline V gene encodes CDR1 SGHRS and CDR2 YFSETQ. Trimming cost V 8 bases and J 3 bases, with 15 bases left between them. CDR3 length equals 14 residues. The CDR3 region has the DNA TGCGCCAGTAGAACCGCTGACCTCTACAATGAGCAGTTCTTC. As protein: CASRTADLYNEQFF.

The CDR3: CASSALRPFTDTQYF. The CDR3 bases are TGCGCCAGCAGCGCGTTGCGGCCTTTCACAGATACGCAGTATTTT. V gene TRBV5-1 combines with J gene TRBJ2-3; D gene uncertain. Looked up from germline, CDR1 is SGHRS and CDR2 is YFSETQ. The CDR3 is made up of 15 amino acids. V lost 4 bases to trimming and J lost 2 bases, with 14 bases between them. Full variable domain (missing parts from reference TRBV5-1 and TRBJ2-3): KAGVTQTPRYLIKTRGQQVTLSCSPISGHRSVSWYQQTPGQGLQFLFEYFSETQRNKGNFPGRFSGRQFSNSRSEMNVSTLELGDSALYLCASSALRPFTDTQYFGPGTRLTVL.

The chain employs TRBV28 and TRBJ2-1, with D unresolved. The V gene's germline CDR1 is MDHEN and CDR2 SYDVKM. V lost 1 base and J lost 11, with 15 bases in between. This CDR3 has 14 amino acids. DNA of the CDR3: TGTGCCAGCAGTTTATTAGTTCAGACCCCCCAGCAGTTCTTC. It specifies CASSLLVQTPQQFF.

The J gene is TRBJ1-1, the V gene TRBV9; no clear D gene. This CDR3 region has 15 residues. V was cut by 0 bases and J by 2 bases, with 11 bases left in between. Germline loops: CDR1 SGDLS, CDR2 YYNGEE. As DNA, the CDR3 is TGTGCCAGCAGCGTAGTTGGGCAGGTCAACACTGAAGCTTTCTTT. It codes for CASSVVGQVNTEAFF. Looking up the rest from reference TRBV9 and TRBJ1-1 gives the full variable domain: DSGVTQTPKHLITATGQRVTLRCSPRSGDLSVYWYQQSLDQGLQFLIQYYNGEERAKGNILERFSAQQFPDLHSELNLSSLELGDSALYFCASSVVGQVNTEAFFGQGTRLTVV.

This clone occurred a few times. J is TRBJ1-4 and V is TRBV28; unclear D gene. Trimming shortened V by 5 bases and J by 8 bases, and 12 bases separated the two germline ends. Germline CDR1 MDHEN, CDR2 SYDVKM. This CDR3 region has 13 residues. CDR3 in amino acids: CASSPLGQEKLFF. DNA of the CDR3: TGTGCCAGCAGTCCCCTTGGGCAAGAAAAACTGTTTTTT. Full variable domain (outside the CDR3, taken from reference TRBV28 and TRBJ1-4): DVKVTQSSRYLVKRTGEKVFLECVQDMDHENMFWYRQDPGLGLRLIYFSYDVKMKEKGDIPEGYSVSREKKERFSLILESASTNQTSMYLCASSPLGQEKLFFGSGTQLSVL.

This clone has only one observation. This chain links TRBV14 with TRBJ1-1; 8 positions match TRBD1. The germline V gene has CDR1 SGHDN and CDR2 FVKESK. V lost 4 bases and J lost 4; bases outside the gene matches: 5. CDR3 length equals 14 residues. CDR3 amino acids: CASSRQGAFTEAFF. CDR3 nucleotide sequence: TGTGCCAGCAGCCGGCAGGGGGCTTTCACTGAAGCTTTCTTT. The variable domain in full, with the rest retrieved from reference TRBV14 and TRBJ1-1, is EAGVTQFPSHSVIEKGQTVTLRCDPISGHDNLYWYRRVMGKEIKFLLHFVKESKQDESGMPNNRFLAERTGGTYSTLKVQPAELEDSGVYFCASSRQGAFTEAFFGQGTRLTVV.

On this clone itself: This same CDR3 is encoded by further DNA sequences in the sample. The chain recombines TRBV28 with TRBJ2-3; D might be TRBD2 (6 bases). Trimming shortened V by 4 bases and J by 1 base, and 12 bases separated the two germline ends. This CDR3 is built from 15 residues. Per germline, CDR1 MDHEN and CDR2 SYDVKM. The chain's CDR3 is CASSSGGAGTDTQYF. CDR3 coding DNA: TGTGCCAGCAGTTCCGGAGGGGCTGGCACAGATACGCAGTATTTT.

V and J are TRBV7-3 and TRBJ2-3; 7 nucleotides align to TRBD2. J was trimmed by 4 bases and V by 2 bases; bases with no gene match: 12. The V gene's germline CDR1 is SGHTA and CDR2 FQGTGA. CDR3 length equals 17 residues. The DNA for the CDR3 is TGTGCCAGCAGCTTACCCCTGGGCGGGAGTCGCGCAGATACGCAGTATTTT. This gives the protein CASSLPLGGSRADTQYF.

Written as DNA, the CDR3 is TGTGCCAGCAGCTTAAATAGCGGGCAGACCGGGGAGCTGTTTTTT. Its protein is CASSLNSGQTGELFF. V and J are TRBV7-7 and TRBJ2-2, with 7 bases aligning to TRBD2. V gave up 2 bases and J gave up 5 bases; unmatched junction bases: 5. This CDR3 spans 15 amino acids. CDR1 SSHAT and CDR2 FNYEAQ come from the germline V gene (reference sequence).